This TCR beta chain was sequenced for a study of regulatory T cells in long-lasting Graves disease. Whole-study context: Persistence in Graves' disease denoted antithyroid drug use beyond 5 years alongside positive TSH receptor antibodies. Study results and caveats: Researchers examined only peripheral blood and not thyroid tissue. With a small sample size, accuracy may have been reduced.

CDR1 and CDR2 from the germline V gene are MGHDK and SYGVNS. This CDR3 spans 14 amino acids. Deletions cut 3 bases from V and 1 base from J, with 6 bases between. Note on this clonotype: Its antigen is not known. One base away lies a much larger clone, so this may be a sequencing read error.

Time point defined: persistent/refractory GD, antithyroid drugs over 5 years with positive TRAb. Making the TCR library involved RNA that had been extracted from PBMCs. iRepertoire HTBI primers and Arm-PCR of CDR3 regions built TCR beta libraries. Original processing notes: Gene usage covered approximately 65 TRBV and roughly 14 TRBJ segments. TCRdb reanalysed the multiplex PCR reads using MiXCR and keeps one entry per CDR3 protein. The V and J calls and clone size come from TCRdb's table, not from the authors' own analysis. The table has about half a million distinct CDR3 sequences, 20% to 25% seen once; the top ten hold around 13%.

The sample in question was peripheral blood mononuclear cells (PBMCs), obtained when the disease was refractory, from a patient treated with antithyroid drugs. This TCR was sampled from a female donor with Graves disease. The gene calls are TRBV25-1 and TRBJ1-4; D is ambiguous. The chain's CDR3 is CASSDRLTNEKLFF. CDR3 DNA: TGTGCCAGCAGTGACCGACTAACTAATGAAAAACTGTTTTTT.